The 21 T cell receptor beta chains below all came from one sample that was sequenced in a study of response to subunit inactivated influenza vaccine. TCRdb fed the RT-PCR reads into MiXCR, producing one record per CDR3 protein. The sample lists roughly 790,000 distinct CDR3 sequences, 21% seen once, with roughly 10% in the top ten. The sequenced sample was PBMCs from blood, obtained 5 days after vaccination. The receptors were sampled from a man aged 50 to 60 who received an inactivated influenza vaccine.

This clonotype was seen many times. The chain recombines TRBV12-3 or TRBV12-4 with TRBJ2-1; 9 bases agree with TRBD1. The CDR3 covers 12 residues. V shed 10 bases, J shed 8 bases, and the junction held 6 bases outside the gene matches. CDR3 in DNA: TGTGCCATCGGGACAGGGCTGGATGAGCAGTTCTTC. Translation gives CAIGTGLDEQFF.

This clonotype was seen a handful of times. The genes are TRBV7-9 and TRBJ2-5, with TRBD1 matching over 10 bases. Germline V gene sequence: CDR1 SEHNR, CDR2 FQNEAQ (reference sequence). This CDR3 has 15 amino acids. The J segment lost 5 bases and the V segment lost 5 bases, leaving 8 bases of the junction unmatched. The CDR3 here is CASSPGTGDGETQYF. The CDR3, as DNA: TGTGCCAGCAGCCCCGGGACAGGGGATGGGGAGACCCAGTACTTC.

This rearrangement joins TRBV30 to TRBJ2-2, with TRBD1 identical over 9 bases. With V trimmed by 3 bases and J by 6 bases, 8 bases remained unmatched. Germline V CDR1 and CDR2: GTSNPN, SVGIG (reference sequence). This CDR3 is 15 amino acids long. Written as DNA, the CDR3 is TGTGCCTGGAGCCCGGGACAGGGCCGTTCCGGGGAGCTGTTTTTT. Its protein product is CAWSPGQGRSGELFF. Full variable domain (rest looked up from reference TRBV30 and TRBJ2-2): SQTIHQWPATLVQPVGSPLSLECTVEGTSNPNLYWYRQAAGRGLQLLFYSVGIGQISSEVPQNLSASRPQDRQFILSSKKLLLSDSGFYLCAWSPGQGRSGELFFGEGSRLTVL.

This clonotype was counted once. V is TRBV20-1 and J is TRBJ1-1; TRBD1 might be the D (5 bases). CDR1 and CDR2 from the germline V gene are DFQATT and SNEGSKA (reference sequence). V lost 5 bases to trimming and J lost 6 bases, with 10 bases between them. The CDR3 consists of 11 residues. CDR3 amino acids: CSAFGHAEAFF. The CDR3 coding sequence is TGCAGTGCTTTTGGACACGCTGAAGCTTTCTTT.

The sample holds a few counts of this clonotype. The rearrangement joins TRBV18 to TRBJ1-3; D is uncertain. The V end lost 3 bases, the J end lost 2 bases, and 8 bases lay between the germline ends. The CDR3 is 14 amino acids. CDR1 is KGHSH and CDR2 is LQKENI in the germline V gene. CDR3 sequence reads: CASSPLPAGNTIYF. The CDR3 nucleotides read TGTGCCAGCTCACCGCTGCCGGCTGGAAACACCATATATTTT.

V and J are TRBV2 and TRBJ2-5; possibly TRBD2 for D (5 bases). Germline loops: CDR1 SNHLY, CDR2 FYNNEI. This CDR3 is built from 13 residues. Trimming took 6 bases from V and 5 from J, leaving 13 bases between them. The CDR3 bases are TGTGCCAGCAGCTTTAGCGTGGGCGAGACCCAGTACTTC. Translation: CASSFSVGETQYF.

This clonotype came up a few times. The chain carries TRBV12-3 or TRBV12-4 and TRBJ2-1, with a possible D match to TRBD2 (7 bases). The CDR3 spans 16 residues. The V and J ends lost 6 bases and 9 bases respectively, with 24 bases between them. In DNA, the CDR3 is TGTGCCAGCAGCCTCGGGGGGCTAGGAAGACAAGGTGAGCAGTTCTTC. Amino acids: CASSLGGLGRQGEQFF.

This clonotype was detected ten times or more. This chain connects TRBV20-1 to TRBJ2-1; 7 nucleotides align to TRBD2. CDR3 size: 15 residues. Germline values: CDR1 DFQATT, CDR2 SNEGSKA (reference sequence). The V segment lost 4 bases and the J segment 4 bases; nucleotides outside the gene matches: 10. The CDR3 spells CSAKRWEGIYNEQFF. CDR3 in DNA: TGCAGTGCTAAACGGTGGGAGGGGATATACAATGAGCAGTTCTTC.

The DNA of the CDR3 is TGTGCCAGCAGTGATTTCTGGAGCCTGGGTCTCGCGGGCTACGAGCAGTACTTC. This codes for CASSDFWSLGLAGYEQYF. This rearrangement joins TRBV6-1 to TRBJ2-7; a weak D match, TRBD2 (5 bases). Germline V gene lookup returns CDR1 MNHNS and CDR2 SASEGT. CDR3 length equals 18 residues. With 3 bases removed from V and 3 bases from J, the gap between germline ends came to 24 bases.

This clonotype was detected only a few times. The gene calls are TRBV18 and TRBJ2-3, with a weak D call TRBD1 (5 bases). The germline CDR1 and CDR2 sequences are KGHSH and LQKENI. Trimming pared 8 bases from V and 8 bases from J, leaving 14 bases between. This CDR3 region has 12 residues. The CDR3 DNA reads as TGTGCCAGCGCAATATACGACAGTACGCAGTATTTT. This sequence encodes CASAIYDSTQYF.

The chain uses TRBV10-3 and TRBJ2-7; 7 nucleotides match TRBD1. Germline CDR1 reads ENHRY; CDR2 reads SYGVKD. Trimming cost V 0 bases and J 0 bases; bases outside gene matches: 5. The CDR3 consists of 16 residues. The DNA for the CDR3 is TGTGCCATCAGTGAGTCAGGGACAGCAAGCTCCTACGAGCAGTACTTC. Amino acids: CAISESGTASSYEQYF.

J is TRBJ1-5 and V is TRBV6-2 or TRBV6-3; a possible D gene is TRBD1 (5 bases). Germline V gene sequence: CDR1 MNHEY, CDR2 SVGEGT. Trimming cost V 0 bases and J 9 bases, with 12 bases left between them. This CDR3 has 14 residues. CDR3: CASSYSLRGWPQHF. The CDR3 bases are TGTGCCAGCAGTTACTCGTTAAGGGGATGGCCCCAGCATTTT.

There are a few counts of this clonotype. This chain uses TRBV29-1 with TRBJ2-4; no definite D call. The V end was cut by 7 bases, the J end by 1 base, with 17 bases between. Germline values: CDR1 SQVTM, CDR2 ANQGSEA. The CDR3 contains 15 residues. CDR3 sequence (DNA): TGCAGCGCCTCAAGCTGGACGTTGGCCAAAAACATTCAGTACTTC. Translation: CSASSWTLAKNIQYF. Full variable domain (missing parts from reference TRBV29-1 and TRBJ2-4): SAVISQKPSRDICQRGTSLTIQCQVDSQVTMMFWYRQQPGQSLTLIATANQGSEATYESGFVIDKFPISRPNLTFSTLTVSNMSPEDSSIYLCSASSWTLAKNIQYFGAGTRLSVL.

This rearrangement joins TRBV20-1 to TRBJ2-7; TRBD1 matches at 11 bases. Germline V gives CDR1 DFQATT, CDR2 SNEGSKA (reference sequence). The CDR3 has 13 amino acids. Trimming took 5 bases from V and 4 from J; bases not matched to a gene: 4. CDR3 nucleotide sequence: TGCAGTGCTTCGGACAGGGGGCGATACGAGCAGTACTTC. This sequence encodes CSASDRGRYEQYF.

Only a few counts were recorded for this clonotype. This chain joins TRBV5-1 and TRBJ2-5; no clear D. V was trimmed by 4 bases and J by 4 bases, leaving 11 bases between them. This CDR3 has 13 residues. Germline CDR1 SGHRS, CDR2 YFSETQ. CDR3 sequence: CASSPAIGETQYF. The CDR3, as DNA: TGCGCCAGCAGCCCGGCGATTGGAGAGACCCAGTACTTC.

In its sample, this clonotype was seen a few times. V is TRBV7-9 and J is TRBJ2-1; TRBD2 matches at 10 bases. This CDR3 spans 13 amino acids. V was clipped by 4 bases and J by 14 bases; unmatched bases: 8. In germline, CDR1 is SEHNR, CDR2 FQNEAQ (reference sequence). The DNA for the CDR3 is TGTGCCAGCAGCTCCGGGACTAGCGCGGGGAAGTTCTTC. It specifies CASSSGTSAGKFF.

This clonotype occurred a few times. This chain uses TRBV11-2 with TRBJ2-7; TRBD2 matches at 8 bases. Germline values: CDR1 SGHAT, CDR2 FQNNGV. The CDR3 length is 19 residues. V trimming: 5 bases; J trimming: 3 bases; junction bases outside the gene matches: 21. For the CDR3, the DNA is TGTGCCAGCAGCCGCGCCTCGGGTTCGCGGGGGGCTACCGGCTACGAGCAGTACTTC. Protein: CASSRASGSRGATGYEQYF.

This clonotype has just a few counts. The rearrangement joins TRBV6-1 to TRBJ2-5, with D perhaps TRBD2 (6 bases). The CDR3 spans 16 residues. Trimming removed 8 bases from V and 5 bases from J, with 24 bases in between. CDR1 and CDR2 (germline): MNHNS, SASEGT. CDR3 residues: CASASNAARGRETQYF. In DNA, the CDR3 is TGTGCCAGCGCCTCCAACGCCGCGCGGGGCCGGGAGACCCAGTACTTC.

The chain employs TRBV25-1 and TRBJ2-1; 12 nucleotides agree with TRBD2. From germline, CDR1 is MGHDK and CDR2 SYGVNS. The CDR3 has 22 residues. V lost 4 bases, J lost 0 bases, and 19 bases stayed unmatched. The chain's CDR3 is CASSGFRIPGLAGGSSYNEQFF. The CDR3 DNA is TGTGCCAGCAGTGGATTCCGGATTCCGGGACTAGCGGGTGGGTCCTCCTACAATGAGCAGTTCTTC.

This clonotype was observed a few times. This rearrangement joins TRBV6-6 to TRBJ2-3; 8 bases align to TRBD1. CDR3 length: 12 residues. CDR1 and CDR2 from the germline V gene are MNHNY and SVGAGI (reference sequence). V gave up 8 bases and J gave up 3 bases; unmatched junction bases: 1. CDR3 sequence: CASDRGTDTQYF. The CDR3, as DNA: TGTGCCAGCGACAGGGGAACAGATACGCAGTATTTT.

In this sample, this clonotype turned up a few times. This rearrangement joins TRBV28 to TRBJ2-7; 7 nucleotides match TRBD1. V trimming: 1 base; J trimming: 3 bases; junction bases outside the gene matches: 9. CDR1 is MDHEN, CDR2 SYDVKM, per germline. The CDR3 loop spans 16 amino acids. CDR3 in amino acids: CASSLFPPGQYYEQYF. The CDR3 DNA is TGTGCCAGCAGTTTATTCCCTCCGGGACAGTACTACGAGCAGTACTTC.